Listed below are T cell receptor beta chains from one sample, sequenced in a study of graft-versus-host responses after intestinal transplantation. TCRdb keeps only in-frame clones here, not all; method: immunoSEQ multiplex PCR. There are some 25,000 clones in the sample; roughly nine tenths occur only once, and approximately 2% lies in the top ten. The material sequenced was PBMCs, taken roughly 41 days after intestinal transplant. The receptors originated from a human patient who received an intestinal transplant, so some T cells may come from the graft donor. CDR3s include the opening cysteine and the closing phenylalanine or tryptophan. A D gene is named only where the DNA matches it firmly. The size field is filled for only some rows; it gives once, few, many or a size class.

>TRBV27|NA|NA|TRBJ2-7
CASSFLAQRTYEQYF
TGTGCCAGCAGTTTTCTCGCACAACGGACCTACGAGCAGTACTTC
>TRBV6-6|NA|NA|TRBJ2-7
CASSYSHYEQYF
TGTGCCAGCAGTTACTCCCACTACGAGCAGTACTTC
>TRBV9|TRBD2|once|TRBJ2-1
CASSVGGRAPNEQFF
TGTGCCAGCAGCGTAGGCGGGAGGGCCCCCAATGAGCAGTTCTTC
>TRBV30|TRBD1|few|TRBJ1-3
CAWIRDRGIFSSGNTIYF
TGTGCCTGGATTCGAGACAGGGGGATTTTTTCCTCTGGAAACACCATATATTTT
>TRBV28|TRBD2|NA|TRBJ2-3
CASSLGAGGGTDTQYF
TGTGCCAGCAGTTTGGGGGCGGGAGGTGGGACAGATACGCAGTATTTT
>TRBV10-3|NA|NA|TRBJ2-2
CAITQGNTGELFF
TGTGCCATCACGCAGGGGAACACCGGGGAGCTGTTTTTT
>TRBV6-6|NA|NA|TRBJ1-5
CASRLATGQPQHF
TGTGCCAGCCGCCTCGCAACGGGTCAGCCCCAGCATTTT
>TRBV28|TRBD2|NA|TRBJ2-7
CASSSLLGRAGGNYEQYF
TGTGCCAGCAGTTCACTTTTGGGGAGAGCGGGAGGGAATTACGAGCAGTACTTC
>TRBV5-1|NA|NA|TRBJ2-5
CASSLPKETQYF
TGCGCCAGCAGCTTACCTAAAGAGACCCAGTACTTC
>TRBV4-2|TRBD1|NA|TRBJ1-2
CASSEGQGGYGYTF
TGTGCCAGCAGCGAGGGACAGGGTGGCTATGGCTACACCTTC
>TRBV5-1|TRBD1|once|TRBJ2-7
CASSPDRDREYEQYF
TGCGCCAGCAGCCCTGACCGGGACAGGGAATACGAGCAGTACTTC
>TRBV11-2|NA|once|TRBJ1-5
CASSFGPSAIQPQHF
TGTGCCAGCAGTTTCGGACCGAGCGCGATTCAGCCCCAGCATTTT
>TRBV28|TRBD2|NA|TRBJ2-7
CASSWGGYEQYF
TGTGCCAGCAGTTGGGGGGGCTACGAGCAGTACTTC
>TRBV7-9|NA|once|TRBJ1-4
CASSSPGRGDEKLFF
TGTGCCAGCAGCTCCCCGGGCCGGGGGGATGAAAAACTGTTTTTT
>TRBV7-6|TRBD2|NA|TRBJ2-7
CASSLVASGDFSGEQYF
TGTGCCAGCAGCTTAGTGGCTAGCGGGGATTTCTCCGGCGAGCAGTACTTC
>TRBV19|NA|NA|TRBJ1-5
CASSIDAGTQPQHF
TGTGCCAGTAGTATAGATGCGGGGACTCAGCCCCAGCATTTT
>TRBV4-1|NA|NA|TRBJ2-1
CASSRTLLYNEQFF
TGCGCCAGCAGCCGAACGCTGCTCTACAATGAGCAGTTCTTC
>TRBV6-5|TRBD1|NA|TRBJ2-7
CASSLGTGGEQYF
TGTGCCAGCAGTTTAGGGACAGGGGGCGAGCAGTACTTC
>TRBV10-2|TRBD2|NA|TRBJ2-7
CASSETSGLYEQYF
TGCGCCAGCAGTGAGACTAGCGGGCTTTACGAGCAGTACTTC
>TRBV11-3|TRBD2|NA|TRBJ2-5
CASSLGTSGRAETQYF
TGTGCCAGCAGCCTCGGGACTAGCGGGAGAGCGGAGACCCAGTACTTC
>TRBV5-6|NA|NA|TRBJ1-1
CASSLEAEAFF
TGTGCCAGCAGCTTGGAGGCTGAAGCTTTCTTT
>TRBV7-9|TRBD1|once|TRBJ2-1
CASSLGQVSSYNEQFF
TGTGCCAGCAGCTTGGGACAGGTGTCTTCCTACAATGAGCAGTTCTTC
>TRBV7-2|NA|NA|TRBJ2-7
CASSPTSYEQYF
TGTGCCAGCAGCCCGACCTCCTACGAGCAGTACTTC
>TRBV5-1|NA|NA|TRBJ2-7
CASSLYGHTYEQYF
TGCGCCAGCAGCTTGTACGGACATACCTACGAGCAGTACTTC
>TRBV27|TRBD1|few|TRBJ1-5
CASGQGVFNQPQHF
TGTGCCAGCGGACAGGGCGTCTTCAATCAGCCCCAGCATTTT
>TRBV27|TRBD1|NA|TRBJ2-7
CASSFLVPGQGPLGVSYEQYF
TGTGCCAGCAGTTTTCTCGTCCCGGGACAGGGCCCATTAGGGGTCTCCTACGAGCAGTACTTC
>TRBV2|TRBD1|NA|TRBJ1-5
CASSAYRDRLFRTPYQPQHF
TGTGCCAGCAGTGCATACCGGGACAGGCTTTTTCGCACCCCTTATCAGCCCCAGCATTTT
>TRBV11-2|NA|NA|TRBJ1-3
CASSRREGARSGNTIYF
TGTGCCAGCAGCCGCCGGGAGGGAGCCCGCTCTGGAAACACCATATATTTT
>TRBV6-5|NA|NA|TRBJ2-7
CASSYRQRVYEQYF
TGTGCCAGCAGTTATCGACAGAGGGTTTACGAGCAGTACTTC
>TRBV9|TRBD2|once|TRBJ2-7
CASSPPQTSGPLSYEQYF
TGTGCCAGCAGCCCCCCACAGACTAGCGGGCCTCTTTCCTACGAGCAGTACTTC
>TRBV30|TRBD1|NA|TRBJ2-7
CAYKTGAPYEQYF
TGTGCCTATAAGACAGGGGCGCCCTACGAGCAGTACTTC
>TRBV28|NA|NA|TRBJ1-5
CASSWSNQPQHF
TGTGCCAGCAGTTGGAGCAATCAGCCCCAGCATTTT
>TRBV11-3|NA|NA|TRBJ2-7
CASSSARFQPYEQYF
TGTGCCAGCAGCTCCGCGAGGTTTCAACCCTACGAGCAGTACTTC
>TRBV9|TRBD2|NA|TRBJ2-1
CASSVAGGPSGEQFF
TGTGCCAGCAGCGTAGCGGGAGGGCCTTCGGGTGAGCAGTTCTTC
>TRBV4-3|NA|NA|TRBJ2-7
CASSPLSWRDEQYF
TGCGCCAGCAGCCCCTTGTCGTGGAGAGACGAGCAGTACTTC
>TRBV13|NA|NA|TRBJ1-4
CASSLIGRFGTGGKLFF
TGTGCCAGCAGCTTAATAGGAAGGTTTGGAACCGGGGGAAAACTGTTTTTT
>TRBV5-4|TRBD1|NA|TRBJ1-2
CASSLGQQGALDGYTF
TGTGCCAGCAGCTTGGGCCAGCAGGGGGCATTAGATGGCTACACCTTC
>TRBV29-1|NA|NA|TRBJ2-4
CSVDGGPGPNWGKNIQYF
TGCAGCGTTGACGGGGGGCCCGGCCCTAACTGGGGCAAAAACATTCAGTACTTC
>TRBV19|NA|NA|TRBJ2-5
CASSLTRRETQYF
TGTGCCAGTAGTTTGACTAGGCGGGAGACCCAGTACTTC
>TRBV15|NA|NA|TRBJ1-1
CATSRDEYTEAFF
TGTGCCACCAGCAGAGACGAGTACACTGAAGCTTTCTTT
>TRBV6-5|NA|NA|TRBJ1-2
CASSYDSSNYGYTF
TGTGCCAGCAGTTACGATAGCAGTAACTATGGCTACACCTTC
>TRBV30|NA|NA|TRBJ2-1
CAWSSSYNEQFF
TGTGCCTGGAGTAGCTCCTACAATGAGCAGTTCTTC
>TRBV7-3|TRBD1|NA|TRBJ2-1
CASSYRGGEQFF
TGTGCCAGCAGCTACAGGGGTGGGGAGCAGTTCTTC
>TRBV19|NA|NA|TRBJ1-5
CASSMQAGYNQPQHF
TGTGCCAGTAGTATGCAGGCAGGGTACAATCAGCCCCAGCATTTT
>TRBV7-6|TRBD1|NA|TRBJ2-2
CASSRDREGAGELFF
TGTGCCAGCAGCCGGGACAGGGAAGGGGCCGGGGAGCTGTTTTTT
>TRBV13|NA|NA|TRBJ2-4
CASSRERGGKNIQYF
TGTGCCAGCAGCCGCGAGAGGGGGGGCAAAAACATTCAGTACTTC
>TRBV4-3|NA|NA|TRBJ2-7
CASSQDQRQGYEQYF
TGCGCCAGCAGCCAAGATCAGCGGCAGGGCTACGAGCAGTACTTC
>TRBV23-1|NA|NA|TRBJ1-2
CASSQFRDGETYGYTF
TGCGCCAGCAGTCAATTTAGGGACGGGGAGACTTATGGCTACACCTTC
>TRBV5-4|NA|NA|TRBJ2-2
CASSLGEGAPGELFF
TGTGCCAGCAGCTTGGGAGAGGGAGCCCCCGGGGAGCTGTTTTTT
>TRBV5-1|NA|NA|TRBJ1-1
CASSLGRGTEAFF
TGCGCCAGCAGCTTGGGCAGGGGCACTGAAGCTTTCTTT
>TRBV28|TRBD1|NA|TRBJ2-7
CASSLTGQVEQYF
TGTGCCAGCAGTCTGACAGGGCAGGTCGAGCAGTACTTC
>TRBV4-2|NA|NA|TRBJ2-7
CASSQALRPGEQYF
TGTGCCAGCAGCCAAGCCCTTCGGCCGGGAGAGCAGTACTTC
>TRBV19|TRBD2|NA|TRBJ2-3
CASSGTSGTDTQYF
TGTGCCAGTAGTGGGACTAGCGGGACAGATACGCAGTATTTT